Listed here are 20 T cell receptor beta chains from one sample, sequenced in a study of CD4 T cells in relation to SARS-CoV-2 and coronaviruses. Before the COVID-19 pandemic, during about 2010-2018, CD4+ T cells were taken from unexposed donors. After about 11 days of culture, CD4+ T cells were isolated. Profiling relied on immunoSEQ multiplex PCR, and the TCRdb table lists in-frame clones only, not all of them. In the table there are about 29,000 clones, over 65% of which are singletons. These TCRs' antigens remain unknown. The material sequenced was CD4+ T cells from PBMCs, cultured in vitro. These receptors were taken from a human donor in good health.

As DNA, the CDR3 is TGTGCCAGCAGCGGATTAGTGGGACCTAACAATGAGCAGTTCTTC. Residues: CASSGLVGPNNEQFF. The chain is built from TRBV7-8 and TRBJ2-1, with D perhaps assigned TRBD1 or TRBD2 (5 bases each). Germline CDR1 SGHVS, CDR2 FQNEAQ. Trimming took off 5 bases at V and 5 bases at J, with 16 bases between the two ends. CDR3 length: 15 residues.

The chain recombines TRBV3-1 (or the pseudogene TRBV3-2) with TRBJ2-1; 11 positions match TRBD2. Trimming at V came to 4 bases and at J to 1 base, leaving 6 bases not matched to a gene. The CDR3 is 17 amino acids. Germline CDR1 LGHDT, CDR2 YNNKEL (reference sequence). CDR3 bases: TGTGCCAGCAGCCCACCGGGACTAGCGGCATCCTACAATGAGCAGTTCTTC. It codes for CASSPPGLAASYNEQFF.

This rearrangement joins TRBV11-3 to TRBJ2-1, with 11 bases fitting TRBD1. The junction had 4 bases not matched to a gene; V was cut back by 4 bases and J by 5 bases. In germline, CDR1 is SGHNT, CDR2 YENEEA. CDR3 length equals 15 residues. Written as DNA, the CDR3 is TGTGCCAGCAGCTCGCGGACAGGGGGCCACAATGAGCAGTTCTTC. This codes for CASSSRTGGHNEQFF.

The rearrangement links TRBV10-3 to TRBJ2-7; 10 bases line up with TRBD1. Per germline, CDR1 ENHRY and CDR2 SYGVKD. The CDR3 sequence is 13 residues long. J gave up 7 bases and V 5 bases, and 5 bases lay outside the gene matches. The CDR3 DNA is TGTGCCATCAGTCGCGACAGGGGGCTAGAGCAGTACTTC. This codes for CAISRDRGLEQYF.

The chain couples TRBV3-1 (or the pseudogene TRBV3-2) to TRBJ2-7, with D maybe TRBD1 (6 bases). The CDR3 length is 13 residues. Trimming left V 3 bases short and J 2 bases short, with 8 bases between. CDR1 and CDR2 (germline): LGHDT, YNNKEL (reference sequence). CDR3 nucleotide sequence: TGTGCCAGCAGCCACACAGGGCCCTACGAGCAGTACTTC. It is translated as CASSHTGPYEQYF.

In DNA, the CDR3 is TGTGCCATCAGTGAGGGACAGGGGGTCACTGAAGCTTTCTTT. Protein product: CAISEGQGVTEAFF. This chain joins TRBV10-3 and TRBJ1-1; 10 positions agree with TRBD1. CDR1 is ENHRY and CDR2 is SYGVKD in the germline V gene. The CDR3 spans 14 residues. With 2 bases clipped from V and 4 bases from J, the junction kept 1 base outside the gene matches.

This clone was counted only a few times. V is TRBV11-3 and J is TRBJ2-3; 10 bases map to TRBD2. The J segment lost 2 bases and the V segment lost 5 bases, leaving 4 bases of the junction unmatched. Germline V gene sequence: CDR1 SGHNT, CDR2 YENEEA. The CDR3 is 15 residues long. The CDR3 loop is CASSPLAGDTDTQYF. The DNA for the CDR3 is TGTGCCAGCAGCCCGCTAGCGGGGGACACAGATACGCAGTATTTT.

The chain has TRBV7-2 and TRBJ2-7, with 12 bases that match TRBD2. Germline loops: CDR1 SGHTA, CDR2 FQGNSA. CDR3 size: 15 residues. Trimming took 4 bases from V and 5 from J; bases not matched to a gene: 6. CDR3 DNA: TGTGCCAGCAGCTGGACTAGCGGGATTGGCGACGAGCAGTACTTC. Amino acid sequence: CASSWTSGIGDEQYF. The full variable domain, its missing parts supplied by reference TRBV7-2 and TRBJ2-7, is GAGVSQSPSNKVTEKGKDVELRCDPISGHTALYWYRQSLGQGLEFLIYFQGNSAPDKSGLPSDRFSAERTGGSVSTLTIQRTQQEDSAVYLCASSWTSGIGDEQYFGPGTRLTVT.

This chain links TRBV7-8 with TRBJ2-3, with D possibly being TRBD1 (6 bases). The CDR3 length is 14 residues. Germline V gene lookup returns CDR1 SGHVS and CDR2 FQNEAQ. The germline V and J ends were trimmed by 5 bases and 2 bases, with 11 bases remaining between them. CDR3 in amino acids: CASSNTGPTDTQYF. The CDR3 region has the DNA TGTGCCAGCAGCAATACAGGGCCCACAGATACGCAGTATTTT.

The chain is built from TRBV6-5 and TRBJ2-7; tentatively, D is TRBD2 (5 bases). V was pared by 7 bases and J by 3 bases, with 10 bases between. The germline gives CDR1 MNHEY, CDR2 SVGAGI. CDR3 length equals 12 residues. This chain's CDR3 is CASKRDLYEQYF. The DNA for the CDR3 is TGTGCCAGCAAGAGGGATCTCTACGAGCAGTACTTC.

The chain employs TRBV5-4 and TRBJ1-1; tentatively, D is TRBD1 (5 bases). The CDR3 has 15 residues. The V end was cut by 2 bases, the J end by 0 bases, with 11 bases between. Germline V gives CDR1 SGHNT, CDR2 YYREEE (reference sequence). The CDR3 protein is CASSFRAPMNTEAFF. The CDR3 nucleotides read TGTGCCAGCAGCTTCAGGGCTCCTATGAACACTGAAGCTTTCTTT.

The chain carries TRBV3-1 (or the pseudogene TRBV3-2) and TRBJ2-7; 15 nucleotides match TRBD2. V trimming: 4 bases; J trimming: 4 bases; junction bases outside the gene matches: 2. The germline gives CDR1 LGHDT, CDR2 YNNKEL (reference sequence). The CDR3 runs to 15 residues. In DNA form, the CDR3 reads TGTGCCAGCAGCCGAGGACTAGCGGGAGGGTACGAGCAGTACTTC. Translated: CASSRGLAGGYEQYF.

This chain connects TRBV6-6 to TRBJ1-1; D unresolved. CDR3 size: 14 residues. With 2 bases removed from V and 1 base from J, the gap between germline ends came to 8 bases. Germline CDR1 MNHNY, CDR2 SVGAGI (reference sequence). CDR3: CASSYPTPNTEAFF. The CDR3 bases are TGTGCCAGCAGTTACCCAACACCGAACACTGAAGCTTTCTTT.

In this sample, this clone turned up a few times. The chain is built from TRBV5-5 and TRBJ2-7; D unresolved. The CDR3 is made up of 14 amino acids. The germline CDR1 and CDR2 sequences are SGHKS and YYEKEE (reference sequence). V was clipped by 1 base and J by 5 bases, with 13 bases between them. The CDR3 loop is CASSLRSASHEQYF. CDR3 sequence (DNA): TGTGCCAGCAGCTTGAGGTCGGCATCCCACGAGCAGTACTTC.

The count of this clone is one. The V call is TRBV5-1, the J call TRBJ2-7, with 9 bases aligning to TRBD1. The germline V gene has CDR1 SGHRS and CDR2 YFSETQ. The CDR3 is made up of 14 amino acids. The trim removed 1 base at V and 6 bases at J, leaving 5 bases unmatched. CDR3 loop: CASSLLQGAREQYF. CDR3 nucleotides: TGCGCCAGCAGCTTGTTACAGGGGGCTCGCGAGCAGTACTTC.

A word on this clone: One junction end does not reproduce the germline sequence, and a read error may be involved. This CDR3 is CASSLAVAGGSSEQYF. CDR3 DNA sequence: TGTGCCAGCAGCTTAGCAGTAGCGGGGGGCTCCTCCGAGCAGTACTTC. The V and J genes are TRBV7-8 and TRBJ2-7, with 10 positions matching TRBD2. CDR1 and CDR2 from the germline V gene are SGHVS and FQNEAQ. The CDR3 covers 16 residues.

The J gene is TRBJ2-1, the V gene TRBV6-5; 9 positions agree with TRBD2. The V gene end was trimmed by 2 bases and the J gene end by 6 bases; junction bases not matched to a gene: 5. The germline CDR1 and CDR2 sequences are MNHEY and SVGAGI. The CDR3 contains 15 residues. The CDR3: CASSYEGGGANEQFF. CDR3 DNA sequence: TGTGCCAGCAGTTACGAAGGCGGGGGGGCCAATGAGCAGTTCTTC.

J is TRBJ1-2 and V is TRBV7-2; D is uncertain. Trimming left V 1 base short and J 2 bases short, with 17 bases between. Germline values: CDR1 SGHTA, CDR2 FQGNSA. CDR3 length: 17 amino acids. In DNA form, the CDR3 reads TGTGCCAGCAGCTTAGGAGTCGCGCAGGCCGTAAACTATGGCTACACCTTC. Translating gives CASSLGVAQAVNYGYTF.

This rearrangement joins TRBV27 to TRBJ1-2; unclear D gene. The V end was cut by 3 bases, the J end by 4 bases, with 18 bases between. Germline V CDR1 and CDR2: MNHEY, SMNVEV (reference sequence). The CDR3 covers 16 residues. The CDR3 here is CASSFLRGPMGYGYTF. As DNA, the CDR3 is TGTGCCAGCAGTTTCCTCCGGGGTCCGATGGGCTATGGCTACACCTTC.

The chain couples TRBV6-1 to TRBJ1-1; 9 bases are shared with TRBD1. Per the germline V gene, CDR1 is MNHNS and CDR2 is SASEGT. The V and J ends lost 3 bases and 3 bases, in that order; junction bases with no gene match: 5. The CDR3 length is 15 residues. DNA of the CDR3: TGTGCCAGCAGTGACCTCGGGACAGGGCACACTGAAGCTTTCTTT. The encoded protein is CASSDLGTGHTEAFF.